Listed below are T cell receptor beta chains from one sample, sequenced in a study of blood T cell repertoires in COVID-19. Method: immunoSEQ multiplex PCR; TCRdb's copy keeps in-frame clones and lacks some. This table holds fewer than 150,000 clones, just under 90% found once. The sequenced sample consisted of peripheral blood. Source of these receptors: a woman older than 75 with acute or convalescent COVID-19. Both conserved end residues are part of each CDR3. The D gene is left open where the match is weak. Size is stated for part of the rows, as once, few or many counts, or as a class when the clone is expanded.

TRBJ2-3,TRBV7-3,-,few,CASSPGNTDTQYF,TGTGCCAGCAGCCCAGGAAACACAGATACGCAGTATTTT
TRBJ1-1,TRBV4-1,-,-,CASSHPGGRGSTEAFF,TGCGCCAGCAGCCACCCCGGAGGGCGCGGAAGCACTGAAGCTTTCTTT
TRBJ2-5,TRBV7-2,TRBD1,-,CASSYDRVETQYF,TGTGCCAGCAGCTACGACAGGGTAGAGACCCAGTACTTC
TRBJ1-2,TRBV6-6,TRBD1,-,CASSYRDRGSGYTF,TGTGCCAGCAGTTACCGGGACAGGGGCTCAGGCTACACCTTC
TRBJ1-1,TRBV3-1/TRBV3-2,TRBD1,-,CASSLQTGGNTEAFF,TGTGCCAGCAGCCTGCAGACAGGGGGGAACACTGAAGCTTTCTTT
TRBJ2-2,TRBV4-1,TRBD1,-,CASSQVAGGLTGELFF,TGCGCCAGCAGCCAAGTGGCAGGGGGTTTAACCGGGGAGCTGTTTTTT
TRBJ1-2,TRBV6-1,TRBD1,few,CASSGVGTANFNYGYTF,TGTGCCAGCAGTGGAGTCGGGACAGCTAACTTCAACTATGGCTACACCTTC
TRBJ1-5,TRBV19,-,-,CASSIVRTDDQPQHF,TGTGCCAGTAGTATAGTCCGGACAGACGATCAGCCCCAGCATTTT
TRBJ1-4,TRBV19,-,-,CASTRAGPRDEKLFF,TGTGCCAGTACCAGAGCGGGACCGAGAGATGAAAAACTGTTTTTT
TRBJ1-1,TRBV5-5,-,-,CASSLRPGDPNTEAFF,TGTGCCAGCAGCTTGAGGCCAGGGGACCCGAACACTGAAGCTTTCTTT
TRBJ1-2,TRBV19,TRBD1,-,CASRLTGVHYGYTF,TGTGCCAGTAGACTGACAGGGGTGCACTATGGCTACACCTTC
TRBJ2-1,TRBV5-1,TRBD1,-,CASSPSGTGDYNEQFF,TGCGCCAGCAGCCCCTCCGGGACAGGAGATTACAATGAGCAGTTCTTC
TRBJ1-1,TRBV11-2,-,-,CASSSQGFTEAFF,TGTGCCAGCAGCTCACAGGGTTTCACTGAAGCTTTCTTT
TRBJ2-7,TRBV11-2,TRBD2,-,CASSLGASGGSRQYF,TGTGCCAGCAGCTTAGGTGCCAGCGGGGGGAGTAGGCAGTACTTC
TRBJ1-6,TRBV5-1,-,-,CASSLLPGISNSPLHF,TGCGCCAGCAGCTTGCTGCCAGGGATAAGTAATTCACCCCTCCACTTT
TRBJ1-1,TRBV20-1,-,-,CSASPVRLAGQPFF,TGCAGTGCTAGTCCAGTGAGATTGGCGGGGCAACCTTTCTTT
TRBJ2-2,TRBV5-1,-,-,CASSLYQRGTGELFF,TGCGCCAGCAGCTTATACCAGCGAGGGACCGGGGAGCTGTTTTTT
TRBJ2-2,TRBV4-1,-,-,CASSREPRGPGELFF,TGCGCCAGCAGCCGGGAGCCGCGGGGGCCCGGGGAGCTGTTTTTT
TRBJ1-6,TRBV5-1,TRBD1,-,CASSLTGLLNSPLHF,TGCGCCAGCAGCCTGACAGGGTTACTAAATTCACCCCTCCACTTT
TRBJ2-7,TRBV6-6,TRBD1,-,CASTNPNRGSSYEQYF,TGTGCCAGCACCAATCCAAACAGGGGGAGCTCCTACGAGCAGTACTTC
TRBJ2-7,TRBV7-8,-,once,CASSEGHPSRYEQYF,TGTGCCAGCAGCGAGGGACACCCGAGTCGCTACGAGCAGTACTTC
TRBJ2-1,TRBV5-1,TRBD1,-,CASSGGQGTYNEQFF,TGCGCCAGCAGCGGCGGACAGGGCACATACAATGAGCAGTTCTTC
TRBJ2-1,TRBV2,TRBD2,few,CASAGTSGGVGEQFF,TGTGCCAGCGCCGGGACTAGCGGGGGAGTTGGTGAGCAGTTCTTC
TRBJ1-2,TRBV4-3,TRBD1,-,CASSRVGQALDGYTF,TGCGCCAGCAGCCGAGTCGGACAGGCCCTGGATGGCTACACCTTC
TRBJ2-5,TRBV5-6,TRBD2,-,CASSLASGGAETQYF,TGTGCCAGCAGCTTGGCTAGCGGGGGGGCGGAGACCCAGTACTTC
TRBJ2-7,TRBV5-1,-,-,CASSLGQAGYEQYF,TGCGCCAGCAGCTTGGGGCAGGCGGGCTACGAGCAGTACTTC
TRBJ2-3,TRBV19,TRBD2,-,CASSIQRGAGDTQYF,TGTGCCAGTAGTATCCAGCGGGGGGCAGGAGATACGCAGTATTTT
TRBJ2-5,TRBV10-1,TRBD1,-,CASSTGTENQETQYF,TGCGCCAGCAGCACCGGGACAGAGAACCAAGAGACCCAGTACTTC
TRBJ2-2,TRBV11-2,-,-,CASSSFTGTANTGELFF,TGTGCCAGCAGTTCCTTCACAGGGACGGCCAACACCGGGGAGCTGTTTTTT
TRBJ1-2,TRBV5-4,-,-,CASSLGERTASAATF,TGTGCCAGCAGCTTGGGGGAACGGACAGCGTCAGCCGCCACCTTC
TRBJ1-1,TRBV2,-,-,CASSDGLTAEAFF,TGTGCCAGCAGTGACGGACTAACCGCTGAAGCTTTCTTT
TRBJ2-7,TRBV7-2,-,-,CASSSGHATYEQYF,TGTGCCAGCAGTTCGGGACATGCTACCTACGAGCAGTACTTC
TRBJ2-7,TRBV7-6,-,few,CASSLTGEQYF,TGTGCCAGCAGCCTTACAGGCGAGCAGTACTTC
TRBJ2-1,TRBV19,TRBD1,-,CASKRGPTYNEQFF,TGTGCCAGCAAGAGGGGGCCGACCTACAATGAGCAGTTCTTC
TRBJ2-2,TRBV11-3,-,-,CASSLRATGELFF,TGTGCCAGCAGCTTGAGGGCTACCGGGGAGCTGTTTTTT
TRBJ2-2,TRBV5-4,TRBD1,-,CASSVTGSGELFF,TGTGCCAGCAGCGTGACAGGGTCCGGGGAGCTGTTTTTT
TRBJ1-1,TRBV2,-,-,CASGLAENTEAFF,TGTGCCAGCGGTCTGGCAGAGAACACTGAAGCTTTCTTT
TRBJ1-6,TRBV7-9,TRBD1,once,CASSPGTGGTPLHF,TGTGCCAGCAGCCCTGGGACAGGGGGCACACCCCTCCACTTT
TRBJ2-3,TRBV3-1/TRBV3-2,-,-,CASSQVLVDTQYF,TGTGCCAGCAGCCAAGTACTAGTCGATACGCAGTATTTT
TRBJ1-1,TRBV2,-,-,CASSVQGGPNTEAFF,TGTGCCAGCAGTGTACAAGGTGGGCCGAACACTGAAGCTTTCTTT
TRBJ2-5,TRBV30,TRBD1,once,CAWGTGGMETQYF,TGTGCCTGGGGGACAGGGGGCATGGAGACCCAGTACTTC
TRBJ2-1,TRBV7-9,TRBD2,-,CASDLRRAGAYNEQFF,TGTGCCAGCGACCTTAGAAGGGCGGGGGCCTACAATGAGCAGTTCTTC
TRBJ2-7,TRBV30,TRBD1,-,CAWSGDRGHEQYF,TGTGCCTGGAGTGGCGACAGGGGGCACGAGCAGTACTTC
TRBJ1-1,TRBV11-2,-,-,CASSFGRGANTEAFF,TGTGCCAGCAGCTTTGGGCGGGGGGCGAACACTGAAGCTTTCTTT
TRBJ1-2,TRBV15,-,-,CATSRDLARSSTREGYTF,TGTGCCACCAGCAGAGATTTGGCAAGGAGCTCCACCCGGGAGGGCTACACCTTC
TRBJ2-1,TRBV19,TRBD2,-,CASSVRLARDNEQFF,TGTGCCAGTAGTGTACGACTAGCTCGTGACAATGAGCAGTTCTTC